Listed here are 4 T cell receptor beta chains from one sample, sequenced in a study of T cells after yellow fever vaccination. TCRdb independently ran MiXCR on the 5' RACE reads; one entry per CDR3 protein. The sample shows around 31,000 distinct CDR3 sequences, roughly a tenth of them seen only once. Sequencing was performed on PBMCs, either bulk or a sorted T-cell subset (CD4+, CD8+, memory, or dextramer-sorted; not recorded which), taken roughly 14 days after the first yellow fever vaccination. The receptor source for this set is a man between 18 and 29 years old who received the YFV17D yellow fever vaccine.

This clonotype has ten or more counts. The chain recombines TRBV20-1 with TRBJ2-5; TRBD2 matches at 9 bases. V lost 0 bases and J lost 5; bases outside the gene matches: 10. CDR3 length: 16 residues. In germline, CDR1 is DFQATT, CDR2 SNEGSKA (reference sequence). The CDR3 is CSAREWAGGPGETQYF. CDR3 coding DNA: TGCAGTGCTAGAGAATGGGCGGGGGGGCCTGGTGAGACCCAGTACTTC.

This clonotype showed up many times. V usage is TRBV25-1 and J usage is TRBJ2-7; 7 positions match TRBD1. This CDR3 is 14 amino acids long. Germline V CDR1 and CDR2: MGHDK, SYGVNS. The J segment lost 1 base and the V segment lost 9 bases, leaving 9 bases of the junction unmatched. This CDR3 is CASTRTGPSYEQYF. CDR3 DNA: TGTGCCAGTACTCGGACAGGTCCTTCCTACGAGCAGTACTTC.

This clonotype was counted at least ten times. For the CDR3, the DNA is TGTGCCAGCAGCTTAGCCAGGACAGACCTGTATGGCTACACCTTC. This encodes CASSLARTDLYGYTF. The rearrangement uses TRBV7-2 and TRBJ1-2, with D maybe TRBD1 (6 bases). The V and J ends lost 0 bases and 5 bases respectively, with 13 bases between them. Germline lookup yields CDR1 SGHTA and CDR2 FQGNSA. The CDR3 spans 15 residues. Using reference TRBV7-2 and TRBJ1-2 for the parts outside the CDR3, the full variable domain is GAGVSQSPSNKVTEKGKDVELRCDPISGHTALYWYRQSLGQGLEFLIYFQGNSAPDKSGLPSDRFSAERTGGSVSTLTIQRTQQEDSAVYLCASSLARTDLYGYTFGSGTRLTVV.

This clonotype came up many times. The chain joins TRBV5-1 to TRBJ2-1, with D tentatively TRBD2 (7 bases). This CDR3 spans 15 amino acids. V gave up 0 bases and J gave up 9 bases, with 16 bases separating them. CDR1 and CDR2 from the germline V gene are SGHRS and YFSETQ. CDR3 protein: CASSLDLGGGREQFF. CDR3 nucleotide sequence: TGCGCCAGCAGCTTGGATCTAGGGGGGGGCCGTGAGCAGTTCTTC.